The present TCR beta chain was sequenced within a study of T cells in localized non-small cell lung cancer. Clones were read by immunoSEQ multiplex PCR, and TCRdb kept only the in-frame ones, dropping some. The sample lists around 50,000 clones; approximately 82% were seen once. Trimming left V 4 bases short and J 8 bases short, with 7 bases between. Per the germline V gene, CDR1 is SGHRS and CDR2 is YFSETQ. This CDR3 is 11 amino acids long. The study's findings and limits: A median approximately 57 of the top 100 tumor clones appeared in adjacent lung.

About this clone itself: What it recognizes is unknown.

The sample consisted of peripheral blood, taken before any cancer treatment. The J gene is TRBJ2-1, the V gene TRBV5-1; D gene ambiguous. The receptor was derived from a female donor older than 55 with stage II squamous cell lung carcinoma. DNA for the CDR3: TGCGCCAGCAGCGATCTCGATGAGCAGTTCTTC. It codes for CASSDLDEQFF.